Listed below are T cell receptor beta chains from one sample, sequenced in a study of blood T cell repertoires in COVID-19. Clones were sequenced by immunoSEQ multiplex PCR, and TCRdb holds only the in-frame ones, with some missing. The repertoire holds 220,000 or so clones, with approximately 88% as singletons. Sequencing input: peripheral blood. Source of these receptors: a man in his 60s who had recovered from COVID-19. Each CDR3 is given with its conserved first and last residue. D genes are given only for firm matches. The size field is filled for only some rows; it gives once, few, many or a size class.

>TRBJ1-5|NA|TRBV19|TRBD1
TGTGCCAGTAGTTTAACAGGGGGTCAGCCCCAGCATTTT
CASSLTGGQPQHF
>TRBJ2-7|NA|TRBV25-1|NA
TGTGCCAGCAGTGAATTTAACGGGGGAGCCTACGAGCAGTACTTC
CASSEFNGGAYEQYF
>TRBJ1-3|once|TRBV6-5|NA
TGTGCCAGCAGTTACTCTTGGACATACTCTGGAAACACCATATATTTT
CASSYSWTYSGNTIYF
>TRBJ1-6|NA|TRBV5-1|NA
TGCGCCAGCAGCTTGAGGAGACCGAGTAATTCACCCCTCCACTTT
CASSLRRPSNSPLHF
>TRBJ2-7|NA|TRBV9|NA
TGTGCCAGCAGCATCGGAACAGGGAACGCTCTGGGTTACGAGCAGTACTTC
CASSIGTGNALGYEQYF
>TRBJ2-1|NA|TRBV18|NA
TGTGCCAGCTCACCACCGTTAACTTCGTATAGCAATGAGCAGTTCTTC
CASSPPLTSYSNEQFF
>TRBJ2-7|NA|TRBV19|TRBD1
TGTGCCAGTAGTGCCCTGACAGGGCTCGAGCAGTACTTC
CASSALTGLEQYF
>TRBJ2-1|once|TRBV5-1|NA
TGCGCCAGCAGCTTGGTTCCGGGGGACTCCAATGAGCAGTTCTTC
CASSLVPGDSNEQFF
>TRBJ2-7|NA|TRBV7-6|NA
TGTGCCAGCAGCTTACAACGCTTCGGCGAGCAGTACTTC
CASSLQRFGEQYF
>TRBJ2-7|NA|TRBV19|TRBD1
TGTGCCAGTAGTCTTCGGACAGGGCCGTCCTACGAGCAGTACTTC
CASSLRTGPSYEQYF
>TRBJ2-2|few|TRBV7-9|NA
TGTGCCAGCAGCGAACAAGGAGTAGCGAACACCGGGGAGCTGTTTTTT
CASSEQGVANTGELFF
>TRBJ1-3|NA|TRBV5-5|NA
TGTGCCAGCAGCTTAGCTCCGGGATCGGGTCTCGGAAACACCATATATTTT
CASSLAPGSGLGNTIYF
>TRBJ1-1|NA|TRBV5-1|NA
TGCGCCAGCAGTGGTCGCGGTTTCGGCAGCTTGAACACTGAAGCTTTCTTT
CASSGRGFGSLNTEAFF
>TRBJ2-5|NA|TRBV18|NA
TGTGCCAGCTCACCAAGACTAGGGACGGAGACCCAGTACTTC
CASSPRLGTETQYF
>TRBJ2-7|NA|TRBV27|TRBD1
TGTGCCAGCAGTCCGCCCCGGACAGGGCGGCACGAGCAGTACTTC
CASSPPRTGRHEQYF
>TRBJ1-5|NA|TRBV19|NA
TGTGCCAGTACCCCGGTTGCATACAATCAGCCCCAGCATTTT
CASTPVAYNQPQHF
>TRBJ2-1|NA|TRBV5-5|NA
TGTGCCAGCAGCATGACAGATTCCTCCTACAATGAGCAGTTCTTC
CASSMTDSSYNEQFF
>TRBJ2-7|NA|TRBV29-1|NA
TGCAGCGTTGTACGGGAATCCTACGAGCAGTACTTC
CSVVRESYEQYF
>TRBJ1-1|NA|TRBV6-6|NA
TGTGCCAGCAGGATAACGACAGGTATTGGCACTGAAGCTTTCTTT
CASRITTGIGTEAFF
>TRBJ1-5|NA|TRBV19|TRBD1
TGTGCCAGCTCCGGGACAGGGGGCGAAGGCCGCAATCAGCCCCAGCATTTT
CASSGTGGEGRNQPQHF
>TRBJ2-3|NA|TRBV6-2/TRBV6-3|TRBD2
TGTGCCAGCAGTTACTCTCCTAGCGGGATCGGGTATTTT
CASSYSPSGIGYF
>TRBJ2-3|NA|TRBV7-9|NA
TGTGCCAGCAGCCCTCCCCAGTACCGGGGCACAGATACGCAGTATTTT
CASSPPQYRGTDTQYF
>TRBJ1-1|NA|TRBV10-2|NA
TGCGCCAGCAGTGCGAACGGACGGGGTGAAGCTTTCTTT
CASSANGRGEAFF
>TRBJ2-6|NA|TRBV19|NA
TGTGCCAGTAGCCGGGCGGGGTCTGGGGCCAACGTCCTGACTTTC
CASSRAGSGANVLTF
>TRBJ2-2|NA|TRBV27|TRBD2
TGTGCCAGCAGTCGAGGACTAGCGGGAGGGTCCTGGACGGCCGGGGAGCTGTTTTTT
CASSRGLAGGSWTAGELFF
>TRBJ2-2|NA|TRBV12-3/TRBV12-4|NA
TGTGCCAGCAGTCTCGGGACAAACGGGGAGCTGTTTTTT
CASSLGTNGELFF
>TRBJ1-6|NA|TRBV30|TRBD1
TGTGCCTGGAGCCCCGGGACAGGGGATTCACCCCTCCACTTT
CAWSPGTGDSPLHF
>TRBJ2-2|NA|TRBV7-9|TRBD2
TGTGCCAGCAGCTTTAGCGGGGGATTCACCGGGGAGCTGTTTTTT
CASSFSGGFTGELFF
>TRBJ2-6|NA|TRBV5-6|NA
TGTGCCAGCAGCTTGGCTCACTACCGCTCTGGGGCCAACGTCCTGACTTTC
CASSLAHYRSGANVLTF
>TRBJ2-7|NA|TRBV27|TRBD2
TGTGCCAGCAGCCGTTCGGCGGGAGGGCGGGAGCAGTACTTC
CASSRSAGGREQYF
>TRBJ2-2|NA|TRBV19|TRBD2
TGTGCCAGTATGACCGGGACTAGCCTTACCGGGGAGCTGTTTTTT
CASMTGTSLTGELFF
>TRBJ2-2|once|TRBV5-5|TRBD2
TGTGCCAGCAGCTTGCGTCCAGCGGGGCGGAACACCGGGGAGCTGTTTTTT
CASSLRPAGRNTGELFF
>TRBJ2-3|NA|TRBV6-4|NA
TGTGCCAGCAGCCTGGGAGGAGGTGCCACAGATACGCAGTATTTT
CASSLGGGATDTQYF
>TRBJ1-3|NA|TRBV7-2|NA
TGTGCCAGCAGCCCCGTCGACAAAACCCAGAACACCATATATTTT
CASSPVDKTQNTIYF
>TRBJ2-1|once|TRBV29-1|NA
TGCAGCGTTTTAACCCGACTATCATACAATGAGCAGTTCTTC
CSVLTRLSYNEQFF
>TRBJ2-1|few|TRBV6-5|TRBD1
TGTGCCAGCAGAGGGGCTGGACAGGGGGCGCTTGAGCAGTTCTTC
CASRGAGQGALEQFF
>TRBJ2-7|NA|TRBV5-4|TRBD2
TGTGCCAGCAGCTTGGGAAGGACGGGGGGGAACGAGCAGTACTTC
CASSLGRTGGNEQYF
>TRBJ1-1|NA|TRBV9|NA
TGTGCCAGCAGCGCTCTGCAGGGGACTGAAGCTTTCTTT
CASSALQGTEAFF
>TRBJ2-2|NA|TRBV11-3|TRBD2
TGTGCCAGCAGCTCGCTAGCGGGAGGGCGATTTGGCACCGGGGAGCTGTTTTTT
CASSSLAGGRFGTGELFF